Following are 25 T cell receptor beta chains from one sample sequenced in a study of CD8+CD57+ T cells in acquired aplastic anemia. The template for TCR beta VDJ and CDR3 sequence profiling was genomic DNA. TCRdb itself ran the reads through MiXCR, one entry per CDR3 protein. The sample has around 150,000 distinct CDR3 sequences, around 48% seen once. In patients chosen for sequencing, flow cytometry had shown CD8+CD57+ cell expansion. Sequenced input: sorted CD4+, CD8+, or CD8+CD57+ T cells (not recorded which) from PBMCs. These receptors were taken from a human donor with aplastic anemia.

This clonotype was counted at least ten times. The J gene is TRBJ1-5, the V gene TRBV20-1; 10 bases agree with TRBD1. Germline V gene sequence: CDR1 DFQATT, CDR2 SNEGSKA (reference sequence). The CDR3 runs 20 residues. Unmatched junction bases numbered 22, after V lost 1 base and J lost 7 bases. The CDR3, as DNA: TGCAGTGCTAGAGTTTGGGGAATAAGTTCGACAGGGGGCGCGGACCAGCCCCAGCATTTT. This encodes CSARVWGISSTGGADQPQHF.

V and J are TRBV19 and TRBJ2-3, with D perhaps TRBD1 (6 bases). Trimming removed 9 bases at V and 1 base at J, with 14 bases between. Germline V gene data show CDR1 as LNHDA and CDR2 as SQIVND (reference sequence). The CDR3 is 14 amino acids. As DNA, the CDR3 is TGTGCCAGCAGCTTAGCAGGGGGCACAGATACGCAGTATTTT. As protein: CASSLAGGTDTQYF.

V usage is TRBV7-9 and J usage is TRBJ2-5; 7 nucleotides line up with TRBD1. Looked up from germline, CDR1 is SEHNR and CDR2 is FQNEAQ (reference sequence). V lost 5 bases to trimming and J lost 2 bases; unmatched junction nucleotides: 8. The CDR3 extends over 15 amino acids. The CDR3 nucleotides are TGTGCCAGCAGCGACTCAGGGACAGTACAAGAGACCCAGTACTTC. Protein product: CASSDSGTVQETQYF.

Details on this clonotype: At one end, the junction sequence differs from germline, possibly due to a read error. The chain joins TRBV12-3 or TRBV12-4 to TRBJ1-2; weak D call: TRBD1 (6 bases). The CDR3 is 12 amino acids. The CDR3 DNA sequence: TGTGCCATCAGTTCGAGGGGGTATGGCTACACCTTC. It specifies CAISSRGYGYTF.

V usage is TRBV20-1 and J usage is TRBJ1-5; D is unclear. Per germline, CDR1 DFQATT and CDR2 SNEGSKA (reference sequence). This CDR3 is built from 14 residues. V lost 4 bases and J lost 0, with 10 bases in between. The chain's CDR3 is CSAKLMNSNQPQHF. The CDR3 nucleotides read TGCAGTGCTAAGTTGATGAATAGCAATCAGCCCCAGCATTTT.

This clonotype has more than one count but fewer than ten. The chain carries TRBV4-3 and TRBJ2-2, with a weak D call TRBD2 (6 bases). Between the trimmed V and J ends, which lost 6 bases and 5 bases, there was a span of 19 bases. This CDR3 region has 16 residues. The germline CDR1 and CDR2 sequences are LGHNA and YSLEER. CDR3 sequence: CASSRNSGVGTGELFF. CDR3 in DNA: TGCGCCAGCAGTCGGAATTCGGGAGTTGGTACCGGGGAGCTGTTTTTT.

The V and J genes are TRBV25-1 and TRBJ1-6, with a weak D call TRBD1 (5 bases). V dropped 0 bases and J dropped 10 bases, with 13 bases sitting between them. CDR1 is MGHDK and CDR2 is SYGVNS in the germline V gene. The CDR3 contains 15 residues. CDR3 bases: TGTGCCAGCAGTGAATATGGGGGGAGGGCCTCACCCCTCCACTTT. This sequence encodes CASSEYGGRASPLHF.

V usage is TRBV15 and J usage is TRBJ1-6; D unresolved. Trimming cost V 3 bases and J 6 bases, with 12 bases left between them. This CDR3 region has 15 residues. CDR1 LNHNV and CDR2 YYDKDF come from the germline V gene (reference sequence). This chain's CDR3 is CATSRGVSSNSPLHF. The CDR3 DNA reads as TGTGCCACCAGCAGGGGCGTCAGCAGTAATTCACCCCTCCACTTT. Supplemented by reference TRBV15 and TRBJ1-6, the full variable domain reads DAMVIQNPRYQVTQFGKPVTLSCSQTLNHNVMYWYQQKSSQAPKLLFHYYDKDFNNEADTPDNFQSRRPNTSFCFLDIRSPGLGDTAMYLCATSRGVSSNSPLHFGNGTRLTVT.

This clonotype was seen once. The genes are TRBV11-1 and TRBJ2-1; 9 positions match TRBD1. After removal of 3 bases from V and 8 bases from J, the junction contained 8 bases not matched to a gene. The CDR3 has 15 amino acids. Germline V gene data show CDR1 as SGHAT and CDR2 as FQDESV (reference sequence). CDR3 in amino acids: CASSFGQGRNDEQFF. The CDR3 nucleotides read TGTGCCAGCAGCTTTGGACAGGGGCGGAACGATGAGCAGTTCTTC.

This clonotype was counted at least ten times. V is TRBV29-1 and J is TRBJ1-5; D is uncertain. There are 14 residues in the CDR3. Trimming took 6 bases from V and 3 from J, leaving 15 bases between them. CDR1 and CDR2 (germline): SQVTM, ANQGSEA. CDR3 bases: TGCAGCGTCCAATGGGGTTTTGACAATCAGCCCCAGCATTTT. This sequence encodes CSVQWGFDNQPQHF. The full variable domain, in which reference TRBV29-1 and TRBJ1-5 provide the parts outside the CDR3, is SAVISQKPSRDICQRGTSLTIQCQVDSQVTMMFWYRQQPGQSLTLIATANQGSEATYESGFVIDKFPISRPNLTFSTLTVSNMSPEDSSIYLCSVQWGFDNQPQHFGDGTRLSIL.

This clonotype occurred many times. The chain combines TRBV19 with TRBJ1-1, with D tentatively TRBD1 (5 bases). The CDR3 sequence is 15 residues long. CDR1 is LNHDA and CDR2 is SQIVND in the germline V gene (reference sequence). Trimming shortened V by 6 bases and J by 3 bases, and 17 bases separated the two germline ends. Written as DNA, the CDR3 is TGTGCCAGTAGCCCGGACCACTCCAGGGACACTGAAGCTTTCTTT. It specifies CASSPDHSRDTEAFF.

The chain uses TRBV2 and TRBJ2-3; D gene ambiguous. The CDR3 runs to 15 residues. Trimming took off 6 bases at V and 1 base at J, with 14 bases between the two ends. Per germline, CDR1 SNHLY and CDR2 FYNNEI. CDR3 loop: CASRSEPYRTDTQYF. The CDR3 DNA sequence: TGTGCCAGCAGAAGCGAACCGTACCGCACAGATACGCAGTATTTT.

This sequence joins TRBV12-3 or TRBV12-4 and TRBJ2-7; no clear D gene. V lost 5 bases, J lost 2 bases, and 10 bases lay in between. The CDR3 is made up of 13 amino acids. CDR3: CASSEGPTYEQYF. The CDR3 nucleotides are TGTGCCAGCAGTGAAGGACCAACCTACGAGCAGTACTTC.

This clonotype has ten or more counts. DNA of the CDR3: TGTGCCTGCGTAAACCGGGACCCCAATGGCTACACCTTC. Amino acid sequence: CACVNRDPNGYTF. The chain employs TRBV30 and TRBJ1-2, with D tentatively TRBD1 (5 bases). The germline gives CDR1 GTSNPN, CDR2 SVGIG (reference sequence). This CDR3 has 13 residues. V shed 6 bases and J shed 6 bases, with 17 bases lying between them.

This clonotype was counted between two and nine times. This chain joins TRBV6-5 and TRBJ1-2; TRBD1 agrees at 11 bases. V lost 0 bases and J lost 6; bases outside the gene matches: 6. The CDR3 sequence is 16 residues long. CDR1 is MNHEY, CDR2 SVGAGI, per germline. The CDR3 sequence is CASSYSMWTGGDGYTF. The CDR3 region has the DNA TGTGCCAGCAGTTACTCGATGTGGACAGGGGGCGATGGCTACACCTTC.

The chain links TRBV4-1 to TRBJ1-1, with TRBD1 matching over 8 bases. CDR1 is MGHRA and CDR2 is YSYEKL in the germline V gene. The CDR3 totals 14 residues. Unmatched junction bases numbered 3, after V lost 4 bases and J lost 2 bases. In DNA form, the CDR3 reads TGCGCCAGCAGCCCGCAGGGGGCCAACACTGAAGCTTTCTTT. As protein: CASSPQGANTEAFF.

This clonotype was counted only a few times. The J gene is TRBJ1-2, the V gene TRBV10-3; D is undetermined. V gave up 3 bases and J gave up 12 bases, with 14 bases separating them. The length of the CDR3 is 12 residues. CDR1 and CDR2 from the germline V gene are ENHRY and SYGVKD. The CDR3 sequence is CAISDGSSGNTF. As DNA, the CDR3 is TGTGCCATCAGTGATGGGAGCTCTGGAAACACCTTC.

This clonotype was observed many times. The gene calls are TRBV7-9 and TRBJ1-2; a weak D match, TRBD1 (5 bases). CDR1 SEHNR and CDR2 FQNEAQ come from the germline V gene (reference sequence). The CDR3 runs 15 residues. V gave up 1 base and J gave up 0 bases, with 9 bases separating them. The CDR3 protein is CASSLEGTANYGYTF. The DNA of the CDR3 is TGTGCCAGCAGCTTAGAGGGGACCGCTAACTATGGCTACACCTTC.

The chain carries TRBV25-1 and TRBJ2-2; 14 nucleotides align to TRBD2. CDR3 size: 17 residues. Germline V lookup: CDR1 MGHDK, CDR2 SYGVNS. The J segment lost 4 bases and the V segment lost 4 bases, leaving 5 bases of the junction unmatched. CDR3 sequence reads: CASSGRTSGRSTGELFF. The CDR3 DNA follows: TGTGCCAGCAGTGGGCGGACTAGCGGGAGGAGCACCGGGGAGCTGTTTTTT.

The V and J genes are TRBV20-1 and TRBJ2-7, with 10 bases that match TRBD1. Germline V gives CDR1 DFQATT, CDR2 SNEGSKA (reference sequence). There are 12 residues in the CDR3. The DNA for the CDR3 is TGCTCTGGGGGACAGGGGCGAAACGAGCAGTACTTC. Protein: CSGGQGRNEQYF.

The V gene is TRBV15, the J gene TRBJ1-2; 8 bases agree with TRBD1. The V and J ends lost 0 bases and 7 bases, in that order; junction bases with no gene match: 10. The CDR3 spans 16 residues. Germline loops: CDR1 LNHNV, CDR2 YYDKDF (reference sequence). The DNA of the CDR3 is TGTGCCACCAGCAGAGATCTAGCGGGAGACAGGGGTGGCTACACCTTC. The encoded protein is CATSRDLAGDRGGYTF. The variable domain in full, completed from reference TRBV15 and TRBJ1-2, reads DAMVIQNPRYQVTQFGKPVTLSCSQTLNHNVMYWYQQKSSQAPKLLFHYYDKDFNNEADTPDNFQSRRPNTSFCFLDIRSPGLGDTAMYLCATSRDLAGDRGGYTFGSGTRLTVV.

The chain recombines TRBV2 with TRBJ1-4; D unresolved. The ends were cut back, 3 bases at V and 4 bases at J, with 15 bases in the middle. The CDR3 has 16 amino acids. From germline, CDR1 is SNHLY and CDR2 FYNNEI. The CDR3 DNA sequence: TGTGCCAGCAGTGACCCGACCGGGCCACTTAATGAAAAACTGTTTTTT. Its protein is CASSDPTGPLNEKLFF.

This clonotype was seen at least ten times. The chain recombines TRBV12-3 or TRBV12-4 with TRBJ2-1; D is possibly TRBD2 (6 bases). The CDR3 is 17 amino acids. The V gene lost 10 bases and the J gene lost 1 base, with 23 bases spanning the gap. In nucleotides, the CDR3 is TGTGCCACCCACTCGATCTTCGCGGGGCCGTCCTACAATGAGCAGTTCTTC. This encodes CATHSIFAGPSYNEQFF.

This clonotype was detected a few times. This chain uses TRBV5-2 with TRBJ2-3; the DNA was not compared with TRBD2, the D call given in the table. TRBV5-2 is deemed a pseudogene. The CDR3 covers 17 residues. The CDR3 is CASNLIAGASMRDTQYF. The CDR3 region has the DNA TGTGCCAGCAACTTGATAGCGGGAGCGTCAATGAGGGATACGCAGTATTTT.

This clonotype has ten or more counts. The J gene is TRBJ1-1, the V gene TRBV19; TRBD1 is a possible D gene (6 bases). CDR3 size: 14 residues. Trimming cost V 3 bases and J 2 bases, with 10 bases left between them. CDR1 LNHDA and CDR2 SQIVND come from the germline V gene (reference sequence). The CDR3 here is CASSMEGVNTEAFF. The CDR3 bases are TGTGCCAGTAGTATGGAGGGGGTCAACACTGAAGCTTTCTTT.